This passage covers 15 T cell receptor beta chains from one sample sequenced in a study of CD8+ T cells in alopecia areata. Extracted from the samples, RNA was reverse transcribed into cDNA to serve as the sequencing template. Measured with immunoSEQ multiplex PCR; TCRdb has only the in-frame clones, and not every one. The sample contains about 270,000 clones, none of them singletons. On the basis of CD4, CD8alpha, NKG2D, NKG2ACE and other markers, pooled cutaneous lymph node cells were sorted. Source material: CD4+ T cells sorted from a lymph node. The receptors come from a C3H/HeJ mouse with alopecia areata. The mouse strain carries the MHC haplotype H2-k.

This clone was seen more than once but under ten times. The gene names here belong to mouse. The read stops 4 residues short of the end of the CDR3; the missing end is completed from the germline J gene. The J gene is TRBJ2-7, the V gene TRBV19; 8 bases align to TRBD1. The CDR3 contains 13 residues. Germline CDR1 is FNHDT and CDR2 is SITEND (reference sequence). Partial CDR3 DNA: TGTGCCAGCAGTTATCAGGGGGCTGAT. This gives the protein CASSYQGAD. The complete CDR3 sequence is CASSYQGADEQYF.

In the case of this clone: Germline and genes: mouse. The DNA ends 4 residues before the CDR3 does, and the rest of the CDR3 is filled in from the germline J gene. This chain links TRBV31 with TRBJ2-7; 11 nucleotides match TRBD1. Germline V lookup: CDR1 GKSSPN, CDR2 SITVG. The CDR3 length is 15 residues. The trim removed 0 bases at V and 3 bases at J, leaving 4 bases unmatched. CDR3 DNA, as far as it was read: TGTGCCTGGAGTCTAAGAGGGACAGGGGGCTAT. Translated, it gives CAWSLRGTGGY. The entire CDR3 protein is CAWSLRGTGGYEQYF.

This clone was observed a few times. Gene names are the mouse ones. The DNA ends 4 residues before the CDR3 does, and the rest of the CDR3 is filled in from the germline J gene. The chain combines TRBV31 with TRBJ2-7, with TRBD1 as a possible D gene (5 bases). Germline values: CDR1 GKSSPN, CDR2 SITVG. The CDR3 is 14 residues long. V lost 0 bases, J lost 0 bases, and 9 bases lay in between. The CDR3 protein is CAWSLEGSSYEQYF. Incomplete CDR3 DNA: TGTGCCTGGAGTCTAGAGGGGAGCTCCTAT.

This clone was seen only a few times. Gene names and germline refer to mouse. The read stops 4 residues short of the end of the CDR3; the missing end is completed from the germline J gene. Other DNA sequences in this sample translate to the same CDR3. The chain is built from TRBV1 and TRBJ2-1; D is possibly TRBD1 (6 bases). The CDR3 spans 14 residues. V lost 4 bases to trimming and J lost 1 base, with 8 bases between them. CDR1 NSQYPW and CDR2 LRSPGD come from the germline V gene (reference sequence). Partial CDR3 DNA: TGCACCTGCAGTGGGACAGTAAACTATGCT. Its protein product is CTCSGTVNYA. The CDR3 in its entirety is CTCSGTVNYAEQFF.

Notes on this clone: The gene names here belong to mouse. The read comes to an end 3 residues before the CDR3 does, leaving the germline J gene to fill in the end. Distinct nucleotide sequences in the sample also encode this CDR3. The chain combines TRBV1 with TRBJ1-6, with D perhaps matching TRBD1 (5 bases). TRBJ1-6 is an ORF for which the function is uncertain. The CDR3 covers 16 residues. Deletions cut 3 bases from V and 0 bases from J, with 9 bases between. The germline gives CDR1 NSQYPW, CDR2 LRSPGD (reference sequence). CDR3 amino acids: CTCSATGNSYNSPLYF. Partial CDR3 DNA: TGCACCTGCAGTGCCACAGGAAATTCCTATAATTCGCCC.

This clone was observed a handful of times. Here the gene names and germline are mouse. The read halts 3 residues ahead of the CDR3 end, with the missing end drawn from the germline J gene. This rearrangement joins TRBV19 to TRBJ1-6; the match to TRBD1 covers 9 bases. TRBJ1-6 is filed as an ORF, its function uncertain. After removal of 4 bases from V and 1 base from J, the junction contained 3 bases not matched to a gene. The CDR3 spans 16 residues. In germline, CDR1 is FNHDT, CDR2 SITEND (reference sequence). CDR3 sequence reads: CASSSTGGSYNSPLYF. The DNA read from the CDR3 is TGTGCCAGCAGTTCCACAGGGGGCTCCTATAATTCGCCC.

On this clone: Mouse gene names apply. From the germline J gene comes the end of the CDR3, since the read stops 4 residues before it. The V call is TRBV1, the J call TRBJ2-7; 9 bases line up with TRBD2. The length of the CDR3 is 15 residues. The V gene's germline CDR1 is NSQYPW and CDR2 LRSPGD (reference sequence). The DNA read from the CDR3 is TGCACCTGCAGTGCAGAAACTGGGGGGCTATAT. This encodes CTCSAETGGLY. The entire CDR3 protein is CTCSAETGGLYEQYF.

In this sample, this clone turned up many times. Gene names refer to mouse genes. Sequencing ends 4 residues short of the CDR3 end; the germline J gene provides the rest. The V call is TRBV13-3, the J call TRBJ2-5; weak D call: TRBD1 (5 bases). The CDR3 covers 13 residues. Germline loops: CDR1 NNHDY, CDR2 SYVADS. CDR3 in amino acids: CASSRQKKDTQYF. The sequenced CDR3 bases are TGTGCCAGCAGTCGACAGAAAAAAGAC.

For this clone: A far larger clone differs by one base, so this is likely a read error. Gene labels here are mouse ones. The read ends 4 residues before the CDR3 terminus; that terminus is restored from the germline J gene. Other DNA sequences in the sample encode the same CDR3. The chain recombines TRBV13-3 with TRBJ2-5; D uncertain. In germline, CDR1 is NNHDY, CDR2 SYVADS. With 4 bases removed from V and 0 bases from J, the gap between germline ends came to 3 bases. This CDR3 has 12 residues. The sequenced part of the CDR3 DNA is TGTGCCAGCAGTTCTAACCAAGAC. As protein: CASSSNQD. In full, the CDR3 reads CASSSNQDTQYF. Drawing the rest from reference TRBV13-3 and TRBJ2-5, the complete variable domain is EAAVTQSPRSKVAVTGGKVTLSCHQTNNHDYMYWYRQDTGHGLRLIHYSYVADSTEKGDIPDGYKASRPSQENFSLILELASLSQTAVYFCASSSNQDTQYFGPGTRLLVL.

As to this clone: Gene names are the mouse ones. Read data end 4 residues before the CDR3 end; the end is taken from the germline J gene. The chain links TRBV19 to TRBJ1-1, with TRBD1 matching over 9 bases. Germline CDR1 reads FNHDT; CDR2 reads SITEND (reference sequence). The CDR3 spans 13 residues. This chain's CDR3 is CASRDRGWTEVFF. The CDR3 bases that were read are TGTGCCAGCAGGGACAGGGGTTGGACA.

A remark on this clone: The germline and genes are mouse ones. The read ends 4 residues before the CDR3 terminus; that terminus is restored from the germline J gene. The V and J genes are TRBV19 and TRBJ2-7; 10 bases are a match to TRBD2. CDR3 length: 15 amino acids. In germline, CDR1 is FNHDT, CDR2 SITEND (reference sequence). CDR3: CASSTSGTGAYEQYF. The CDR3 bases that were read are TGTGCCAGCAGCACCTCCGGGACTGGGGCGTAT.

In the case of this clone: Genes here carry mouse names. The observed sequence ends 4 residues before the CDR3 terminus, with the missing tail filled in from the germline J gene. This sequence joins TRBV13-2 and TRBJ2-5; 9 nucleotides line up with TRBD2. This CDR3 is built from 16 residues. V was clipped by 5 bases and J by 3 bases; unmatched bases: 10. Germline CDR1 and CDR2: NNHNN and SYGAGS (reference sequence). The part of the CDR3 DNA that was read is TGTGCCAGCGGAAACCTCGTCGACTGGGGGCAAGAC. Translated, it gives CASGNLVDWGQD. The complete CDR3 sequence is CASGNLVDWGQDTQYF.

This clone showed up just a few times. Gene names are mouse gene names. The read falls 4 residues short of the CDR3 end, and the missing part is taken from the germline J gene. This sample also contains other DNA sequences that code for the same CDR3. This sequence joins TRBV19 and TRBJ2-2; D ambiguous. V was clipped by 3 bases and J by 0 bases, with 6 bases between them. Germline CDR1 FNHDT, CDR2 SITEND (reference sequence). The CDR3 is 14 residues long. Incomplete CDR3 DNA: TGTGCCAGCAGTAAACAAGCAAACACCGGG. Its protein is CASSKQANTG. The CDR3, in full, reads CASSKQANTGQLYF.

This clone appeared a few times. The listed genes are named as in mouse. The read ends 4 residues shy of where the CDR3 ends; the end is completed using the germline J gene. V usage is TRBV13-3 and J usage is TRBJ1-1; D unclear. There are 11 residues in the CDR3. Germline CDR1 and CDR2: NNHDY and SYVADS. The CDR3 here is CASSVQTEVFF. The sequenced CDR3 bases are TGTGCCAGCAGTGTTCAGACA.

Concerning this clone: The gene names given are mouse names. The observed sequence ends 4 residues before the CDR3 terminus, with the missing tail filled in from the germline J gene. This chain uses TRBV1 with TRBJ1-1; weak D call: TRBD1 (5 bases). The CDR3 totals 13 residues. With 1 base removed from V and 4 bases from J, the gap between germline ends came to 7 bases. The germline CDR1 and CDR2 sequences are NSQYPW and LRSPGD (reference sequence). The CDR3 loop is CTCSAGTLTEVFF. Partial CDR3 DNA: TGCACCTGCAGTGCAGGGACACTCACA.